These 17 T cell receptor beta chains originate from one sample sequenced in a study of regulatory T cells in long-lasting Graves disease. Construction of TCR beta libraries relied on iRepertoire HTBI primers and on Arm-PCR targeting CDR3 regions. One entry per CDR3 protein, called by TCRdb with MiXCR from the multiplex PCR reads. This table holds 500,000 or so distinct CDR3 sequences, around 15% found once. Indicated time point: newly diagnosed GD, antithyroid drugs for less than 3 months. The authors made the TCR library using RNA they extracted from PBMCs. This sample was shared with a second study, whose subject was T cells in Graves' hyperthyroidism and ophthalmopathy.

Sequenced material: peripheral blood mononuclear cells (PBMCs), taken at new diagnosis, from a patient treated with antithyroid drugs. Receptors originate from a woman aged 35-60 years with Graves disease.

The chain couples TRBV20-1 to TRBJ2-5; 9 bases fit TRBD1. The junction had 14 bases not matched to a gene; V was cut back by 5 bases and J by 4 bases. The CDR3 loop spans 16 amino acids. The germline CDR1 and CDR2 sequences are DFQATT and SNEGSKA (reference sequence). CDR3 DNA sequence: TGCAGTGCTTCCCCTCCCCGGGACAGGGTCCGAGAGACCCAGTACTTC. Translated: CSASPPRDRVRETQYF.

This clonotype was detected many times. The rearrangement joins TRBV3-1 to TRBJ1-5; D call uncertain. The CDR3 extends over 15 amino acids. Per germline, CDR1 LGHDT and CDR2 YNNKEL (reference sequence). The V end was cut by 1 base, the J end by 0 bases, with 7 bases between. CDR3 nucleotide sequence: TGTGCCAGCAGCCAAGGGGTCCTTAGCAATCAGCCCCAGCATTTT. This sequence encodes CASSQGVLSNQPQHF.

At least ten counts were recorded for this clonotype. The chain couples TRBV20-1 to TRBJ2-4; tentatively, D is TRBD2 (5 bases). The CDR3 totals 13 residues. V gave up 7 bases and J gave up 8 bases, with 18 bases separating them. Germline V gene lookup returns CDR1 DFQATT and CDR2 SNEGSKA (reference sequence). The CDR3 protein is CSVQAASGYIQYF. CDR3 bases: TGCAGTGTTCAAGCGGCCTCAGGATACATTCAGTACTTC.

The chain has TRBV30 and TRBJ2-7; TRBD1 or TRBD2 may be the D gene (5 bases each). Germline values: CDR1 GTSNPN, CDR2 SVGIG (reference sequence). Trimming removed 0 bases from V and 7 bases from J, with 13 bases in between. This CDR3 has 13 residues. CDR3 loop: CAWSVLGAREQYF. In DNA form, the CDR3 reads TGTGCCTGGAGTGTACTAGGGGCGAGAGAGCAGTACTTC.

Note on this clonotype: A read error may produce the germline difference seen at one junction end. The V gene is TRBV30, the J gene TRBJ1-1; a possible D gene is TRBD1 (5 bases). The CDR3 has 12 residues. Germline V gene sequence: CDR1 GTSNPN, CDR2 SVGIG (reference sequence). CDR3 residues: CAWGVQATEAFF. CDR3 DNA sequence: TGTGCCTGGGGTGTACAGGCCACTGAAGCTTTCTTT.

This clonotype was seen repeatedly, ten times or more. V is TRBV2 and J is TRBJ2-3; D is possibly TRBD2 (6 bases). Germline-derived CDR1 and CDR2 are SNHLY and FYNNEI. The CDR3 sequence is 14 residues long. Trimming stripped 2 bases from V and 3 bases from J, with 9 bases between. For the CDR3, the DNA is TGTGCCAGCAGTGAACTGGGGGGAACAGATACGCAGTATTTT. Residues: CASSELGGTDTQYF. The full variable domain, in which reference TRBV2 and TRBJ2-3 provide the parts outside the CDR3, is EPEVTQTPSHQVTQMGQEVILRCVPISNHLYFYWYRQILGQKVEFLVSFYNNEISEKSEIFDDQFSVERPDGSNFTLKIRSTKLEDSAMYFCASSELGGTDTQYFGPGTRLTVL.

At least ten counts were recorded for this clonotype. CDR3 nucleotides: TGTGCCAGCAGCTTCACAGGGGGCAGAGAGACCCAGTACTTC. Translation gives CASSFTGGRETQYF. V and J are TRBV28 and TRBJ2-5; TRBD1 agrees at 9 bases. The CDR3 length is 14 residues. Germline V gene data show CDR1 as MDHEN and CDR2 as SYDVKM. Trimming at V came to 6 bases and at J to 4 bases, leaving 6 bases not matched to a gene.

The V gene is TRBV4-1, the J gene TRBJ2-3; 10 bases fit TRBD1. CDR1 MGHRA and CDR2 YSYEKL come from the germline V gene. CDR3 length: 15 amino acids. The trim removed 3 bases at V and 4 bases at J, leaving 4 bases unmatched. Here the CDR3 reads CASSQGTGAADTQYF. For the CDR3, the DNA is TGCGCCAGCAGCCAGGGGACAGGGGCCGCAGATACGCAGTATTTT.

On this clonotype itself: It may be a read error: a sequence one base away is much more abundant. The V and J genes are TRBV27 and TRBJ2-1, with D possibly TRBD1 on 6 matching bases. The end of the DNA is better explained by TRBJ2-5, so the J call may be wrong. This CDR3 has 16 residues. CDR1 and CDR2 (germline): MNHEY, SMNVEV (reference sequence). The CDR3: CASSMRGEQGWETQYF. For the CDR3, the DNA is TGTGCCAGCAGTATGAGGGGAGAACAGGGATGGGAGACCCAGTACTTC.

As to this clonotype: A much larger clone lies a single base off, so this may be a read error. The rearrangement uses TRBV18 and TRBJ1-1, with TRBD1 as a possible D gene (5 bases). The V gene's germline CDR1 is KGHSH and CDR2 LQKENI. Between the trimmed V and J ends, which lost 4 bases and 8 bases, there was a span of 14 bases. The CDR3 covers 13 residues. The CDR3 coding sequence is TGTGCCAGCTCACTAGGGACCGAGGGGGAAGCTTTCTTT. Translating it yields CASSLGTEGEAFF.

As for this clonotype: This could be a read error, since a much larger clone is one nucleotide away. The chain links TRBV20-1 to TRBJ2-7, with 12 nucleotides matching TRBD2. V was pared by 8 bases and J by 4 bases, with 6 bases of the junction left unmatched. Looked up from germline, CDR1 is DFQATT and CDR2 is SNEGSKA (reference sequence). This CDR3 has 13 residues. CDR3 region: CSPRLAGVYEQYF. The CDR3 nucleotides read TGCAGTCCCAGACTAGCGGGGGTATACGAGCAGTACTTC.

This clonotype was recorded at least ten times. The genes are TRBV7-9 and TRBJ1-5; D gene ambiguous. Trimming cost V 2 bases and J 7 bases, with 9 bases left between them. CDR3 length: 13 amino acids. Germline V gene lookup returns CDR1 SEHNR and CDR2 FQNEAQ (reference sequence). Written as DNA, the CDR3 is TGTGCCAGCAGCTTAACGACTAACCAGCCCCAGCATTTT. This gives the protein CASSLTTNQPQHF.

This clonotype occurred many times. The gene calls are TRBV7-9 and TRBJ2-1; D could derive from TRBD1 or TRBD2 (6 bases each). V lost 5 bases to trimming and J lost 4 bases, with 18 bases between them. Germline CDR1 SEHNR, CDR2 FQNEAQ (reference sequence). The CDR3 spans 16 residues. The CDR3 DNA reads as TGTGCCAGCAGCATCAGAGTTGGGGGGCCGTACAATGAGCAGTTCTTC. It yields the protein CASSIRVGGPYNEQFF.

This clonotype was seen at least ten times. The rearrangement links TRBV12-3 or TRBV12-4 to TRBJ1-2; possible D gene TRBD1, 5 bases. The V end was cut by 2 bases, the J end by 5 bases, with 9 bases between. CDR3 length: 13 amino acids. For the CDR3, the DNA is TGTGCCAGCAGTTTAAGACAGTTTTATGGCTACACCTTC. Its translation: CASSLRQFYGYTF.

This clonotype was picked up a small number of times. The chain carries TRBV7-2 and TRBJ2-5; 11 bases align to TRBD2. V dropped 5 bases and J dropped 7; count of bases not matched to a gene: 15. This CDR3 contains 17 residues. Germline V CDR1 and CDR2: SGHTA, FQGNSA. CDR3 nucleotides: TGTGCCAGCAGCCAAGGCCAACTAGCGGGGGTCTGGGGGACCCAGTACTTC. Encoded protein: CASSQGQLAGVWGTQYF. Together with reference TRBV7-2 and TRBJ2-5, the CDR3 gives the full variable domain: GAGVSQSPSNKVTEKGKDVELRCDPISGHTALYWYRQSLGQGLEFLIYFQGNSAPDKSGLPSDRFSAERTGGSVSTLTIQRTQQEDSAVYLCASSQGQLAGVWGTQYFGPGTRLLVL.

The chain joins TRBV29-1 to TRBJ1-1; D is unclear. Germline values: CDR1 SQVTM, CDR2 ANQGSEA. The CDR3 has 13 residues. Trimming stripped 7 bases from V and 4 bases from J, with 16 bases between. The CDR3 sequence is CSAGPRIGTEAFF. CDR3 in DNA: TGCAGCGCAGGACCTCGTATAGGCACTGAAGCTTTCTTT.

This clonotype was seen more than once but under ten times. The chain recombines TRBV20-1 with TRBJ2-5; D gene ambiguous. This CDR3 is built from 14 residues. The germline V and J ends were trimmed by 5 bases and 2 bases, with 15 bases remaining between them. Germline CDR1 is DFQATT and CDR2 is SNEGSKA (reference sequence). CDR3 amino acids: CSAPSRRLQETQYF. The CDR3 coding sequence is TGCAGTGCTCCATCTCGACGGCTTCAAGAGACCCAGTACTTC.